This is a list of T cell receptor beta chains from one sample in a study of shared clonotypes between healthy human individuals. Assay used: immunoSEQ multiplex PCR; TCRdb lists only in-frame clones, some missing. The sample has approximately 2.5 million clones, approximately 92% seen once. Sequenced input: naive CD4+ T cells sorted from blood. Every receptor here comes from a man between 18 and 29 years old in good health. CDR3s include the opening cysteine and the closing phenylalanine or tryptophan.

TRBV7-3 CASSLTAGSDIQYF
TRBV7-3 CASSWTGGSTGELFF
TRBV27 CASSYVGNSPLHF
TRBV6-5 CASRGDRETQYF
TRBV7-6 CASSPMETQYF
TRBV5-1 CASSVSGSTYEQYF
TRBV9 CASSVEGGSQETQYF
TRBV2 CASSGTSMNEKLFF
TRBV7-2 CASSSSSGIGETQYF
TRBV21-1 CASSSTGTGLKGTGELFF
TRBV30 CAWSPGVLEKLFF
TRBV28 CASSLFGQGPGDQYF
TRBV7-8 CASSHRDRGYSNQPQHF
TRBV6-1 CASTERGFGEQFF
TRBV2 CASSEQGLSTGELFF
TRBV27 CASSLKGQGNLPGANVLTF
TRBV10-3 CAISGGGANTEAFF
TRBV5-1 CASSLANSGANVLTF
TRBV19 CASSIARANTEAFF
TRBV6-6 CASRRGTPAPLPLHF
TRBV6-5 CASSFRDRLNTIYF
TRBV6-6 CASSYGLARQETQYF
TRBV5-6 CASSIRTIKTNEQFF
TRBV13 CASSQRQGLGTEAFF
TRBV29-1 CSVDRLLNYGYTF
TRBV11-2 CASSLEARGKGKLFF
TRBV6-1 CATEIGWANQPQHF
TRBV6-5 CASSYSAGLSGNTIYF
TRBV27 CASRWTVDNSPLHF
TRBV10-2 CASSDGRKETQYF
TRBV7-9 CASSLSGYTEAFF
TRBV2 CAGTTGPNSPLHF
TRBV6-1 CASSEVGKDEQYF
TRBV7-8 CASSDPGQGHHEQYF
TRBV7-9 CASSLGLTGLTATNEKLFF
TRBV30 CAWSVQLGGQPQHF
TRBV6-5 CASSYPGANGYTF
TRBV5-1 CASSKTREGWETQYF
TRBV6-5 CASSYSGRVTAGELFF
TRBV5-6 CASSGGTRSTDTQYF
TRBV6-1 CASSEARGGGQPQHF
TRBV2 CASSEGRGGTYEQYF
TRBV7-9 CASSHRTELYEQYF
TRBV28 CASSSGRYSNQPQHF
TRBV6-5 CASSPPRGRDTEAFF
TRBV12-5 CASGLDLTYEQYF
TRBV5-1 CASSPGQVRSEQYF
TRBV6-5 CASSYSAGGTEQFF
TRBV6-5 CASSYSAASNQPQHF
TRBV10-3 CAISSGTGVMNTEAFF
TRBV4-3 CASSHDRRITYGYTF
TRBV5-6 CASSLNQPQHF
TRBV6-6 CASSYSRADRGGEQYF
TRBV27 CASSLFWGIGANYGYTF
TRBV7-2 CASSSKGIADYGYTF
TRBV14 CASSQSATGEQYF